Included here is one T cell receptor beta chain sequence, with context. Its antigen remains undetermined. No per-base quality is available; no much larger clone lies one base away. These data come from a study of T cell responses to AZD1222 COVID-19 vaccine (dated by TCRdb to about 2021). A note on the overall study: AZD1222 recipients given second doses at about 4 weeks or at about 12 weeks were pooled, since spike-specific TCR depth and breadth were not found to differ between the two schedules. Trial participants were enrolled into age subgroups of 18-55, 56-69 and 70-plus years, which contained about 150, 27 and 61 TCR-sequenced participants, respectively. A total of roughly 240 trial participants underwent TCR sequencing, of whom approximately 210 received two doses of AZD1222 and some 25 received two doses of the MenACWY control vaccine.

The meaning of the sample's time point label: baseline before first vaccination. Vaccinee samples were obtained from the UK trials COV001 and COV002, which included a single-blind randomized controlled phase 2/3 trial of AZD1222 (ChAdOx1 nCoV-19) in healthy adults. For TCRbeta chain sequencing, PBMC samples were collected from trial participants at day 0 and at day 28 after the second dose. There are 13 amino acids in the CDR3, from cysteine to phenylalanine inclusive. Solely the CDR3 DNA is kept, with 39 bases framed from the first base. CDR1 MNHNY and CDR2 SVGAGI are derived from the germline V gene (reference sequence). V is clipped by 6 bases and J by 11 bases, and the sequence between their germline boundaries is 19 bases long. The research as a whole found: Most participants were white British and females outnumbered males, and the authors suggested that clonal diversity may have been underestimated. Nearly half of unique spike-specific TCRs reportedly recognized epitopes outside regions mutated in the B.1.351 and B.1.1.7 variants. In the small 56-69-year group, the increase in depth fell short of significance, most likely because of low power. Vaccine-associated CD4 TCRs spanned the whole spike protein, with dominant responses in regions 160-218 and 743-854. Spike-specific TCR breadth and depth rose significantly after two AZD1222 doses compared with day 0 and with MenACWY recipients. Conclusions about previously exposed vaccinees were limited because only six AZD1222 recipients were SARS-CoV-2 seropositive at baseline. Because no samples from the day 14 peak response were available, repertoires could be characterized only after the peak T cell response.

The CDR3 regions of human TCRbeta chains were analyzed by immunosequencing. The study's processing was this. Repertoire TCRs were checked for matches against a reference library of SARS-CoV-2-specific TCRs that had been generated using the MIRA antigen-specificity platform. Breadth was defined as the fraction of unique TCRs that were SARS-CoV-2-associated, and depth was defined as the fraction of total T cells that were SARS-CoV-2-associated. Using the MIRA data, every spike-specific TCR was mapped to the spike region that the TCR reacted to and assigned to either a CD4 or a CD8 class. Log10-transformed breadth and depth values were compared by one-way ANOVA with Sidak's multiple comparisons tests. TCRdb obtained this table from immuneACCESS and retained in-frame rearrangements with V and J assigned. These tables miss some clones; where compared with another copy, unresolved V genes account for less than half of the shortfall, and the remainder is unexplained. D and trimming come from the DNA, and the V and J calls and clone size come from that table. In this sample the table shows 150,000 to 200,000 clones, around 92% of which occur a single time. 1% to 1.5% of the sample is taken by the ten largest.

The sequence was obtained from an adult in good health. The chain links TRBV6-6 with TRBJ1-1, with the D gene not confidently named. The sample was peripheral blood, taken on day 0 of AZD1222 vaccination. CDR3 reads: CASSHGSESWAFF. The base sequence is TGTGCCAGCAGCCACGGGTCTGAGAGTTGGGCTTTCTTT.